A selection of T cell receptor beta chains follows, all from one sample in a study of blood T cell repertoires in COVID-19. The method was immunoSEQ multiplex PCR; TCRdb's version includes in-frame clones alone and lacks a portion of them. Of about 330,000 clones listed, about 82% are singletons. Sequenced material: peripheral blood. All receptors derive from a human donor in a cohort sampled during active COVID-19. Each CDR3 is given with its conserved first and last residue. The order of the fields is V gene, J gene, CDR3 protein.

V gene: TRBV2; J gene: TRBJ1-2; CDR3 protein: CASSLPQGQAYGYTF
V gene: TRBV7-3; J gene: TRBJ2-1; CDR3 protein: CASSLAPPGTSGSSYNEQFF
V gene: TRBV19; J gene: TRBJ2-6; CDR3 protein: CASNPGGGANVLTF
V gene: TRBV5-1; J gene: TRBJ1-2; CDR3 protein: CASSQGTVYGYTF
V gene: TRBV12-5; J gene: TRBJ2-7; CDR3 protein: CASGRDSSYEQYF
V gene: TRBV6-5; J gene: TRBJ1-1; CDR3 protein: CASSYSDRGYPEAFF
V gene: TRBV12-3/TRBV12-4; J gene: TRBJ1-2; CDR3 protein: CASSFYSYGYTF
V gene: TRBV3-1/TRBV3-2; J gene: TRBJ1-2; CDR3 protein: CASSDGGTRPYGYTF
V gene: TRBV5-6; J gene: TRBJ1-3; CDR3 protein: CASSYPGTVENTIYF
V gene: TRBV5-5; J gene: TRBJ1-1; CDR3 protein: CASTIRATQGNTEAFF
V gene: TRBV19; J gene: TRBJ2-1; CDR3 protein: CASSTSTRPLVNEQFF
V gene: TRBV7-9; J gene: TRBJ2-3; CDR3 protein: CASSPPGATRDTQYF
V gene: TRBV28; J gene: TRBJ2-2; CDR3 protein: CASSLIGTGHTGELFF
V gene: TRBV7-8; J gene: TRBJ1-1; CDR3 protein: CASSLGDRGKANTEAFF
V gene: TRBV6-5; J gene: TRBJ2-2; CDR3 protein: CASSAGGYIAGELFF
V gene: TRBV11-2; J gene: TRBJ2-3; CDR3 protein: CASSLFPGYTDTQYF
V gene: TRBV19; J gene: TRBJ1-5; CDR3 protein: CASSIDSGTGGNQPQHF
V gene: TRBV19; J gene: TRBJ1-1; CDR3 protein: CASKREVYTEAFF
V gene: TRBV19; J gene: TRBJ2-1; CDR3 protein: CASSTHGGPSYNEQFF
V gene: TRBV24-1; J gene: TRBJ2-3; CDR3 protein: CATSAADTQYF
V gene: TRBV29-1; J gene: TRBJ2-3; CDR3 protein: CSVEGRTGGSDTQYF
V gene: TRBV19; J gene: TRBJ2-7; CDR3 protein: CASSLQQGWSYEQYF
V gene: TRBV19; J gene: TRBJ2-7; CDR3 protein: CASSISGEQYF
V gene: TRBV6-5; J gene: TRBJ2-3; CDR3 protein: CASRPAPQGDTQYF
V gene: TRBV19; J gene: TRBJ1-6; CDR3 protein: CASSVSYNSPLHF
V gene: TRBV7-9; J gene: TRBJ2-3; CDR3 protein: CASTLNRASTDTQYF
V gene: TRBV24-1; J gene: TRBJ2-1; CDR3 protein: CATSVHPLQDYNEQFF
V gene: TRBV15; J gene: TRBJ2-2; CDR3 protein: CATSHRNTGELFF
V gene: TRBV5-1; J gene: TRBJ1-4; CDR3 protein: CASSTRDRINEKLFF
V gene: TRBV19; J gene: TRBJ1-5; CDR3 protein: CASSIDLRGREDQPQHF
V gene: TRBV5-6; J gene: TRBJ2-7; CDR3 protein: CASSLELRGAYSYEQYF
V gene: TRBV19; J gene: TRBJ1-5; CDR3 protein: CASSMVANQPQHF
V gene: TRBV7-8; J gene: TRBJ1-2; CDR3 protein: CASSFYGDPNYGYTF
V gene: TRBV6-5; J gene: TRBJ1-5; CDR3 protein: CASAGVGNQPQHF
V gene: TRBV4-2; J gene: TRBJ1-3; CDR3 protein: CASSQELLAERSGNTIYF
V gene: TRBV24-1; J gene: TRBJ2-3; CDR3 protein: CATSEGTSGGAADTQYF
V gene: TRBV7-2; J gene: TRBJ2-1; CDR3 protein: CASSPTGGLGNMFF
V gene: TRBV30; J gene: TRBJ2-7; CDR3 protein: CAWSLKILDREYEQYF
V gene: TRBV21-1; J gene: TRBJ2-3; CDR3 protein: CATPSGHTDTQYF
V gene: TRBV24-1; J gene: TRBJ1-1; CDR3 protein: CATSQGENTEAFF
V gene: TRBV5-4; J gene: TRBJ2-7; CDR3 protein: CASSLVGTYHEQYF
V gene: TRBV6-5; J gene: TRBJ2-3; CDR3 protein: CASSYSRADTQYF
V gene: TRBV11-1; J gene: TRBJ2-7; CDR3 protein: CASSRDRGKVYEQYF
V gene: TRBV29-1; J gene: TRBJ2-4; CDR3 protein: CSVEDRAKNIQYF
V gene: TRBV2; J gene: TRBJ2-7; CDR3 protein: CASRSRVYEQYF
V gene: TRBV5-1; J gene: TRBJ2-3; CDR3 protein: CASSLGLAGGDTQYF